Presented here are 9 T cell receptor beta chains from one specimen sequenced in a study of CD8 T cells in Susac syndrome. When the RNA was reverse transcribed, random hexamers were used with an input of roughly 0.45 to 1 ug. Each CDR3 protein gets one entry after TCRdb re-called the immunoSEQ multiplex PCR reads with MiXCR. Of under 150,000 distinct CDR3 sequences in the sample, approximately 95% were seen once. The sample was CD8+ T cells from PBMCs. These receptors all stem from a human donor in good health.

V and J are TRBV5-6 and TRBJ2-3, with 13 bases matching TRBD2. Germline CDR1 and CDR2: SGHDT and YYEEEE. Trimming removed 3 bases from V and 0 bases from J; junction bases left unmatched: 7. The CDR3 is 18 amino acids. Written as DNA, the CDR3 is TGTGCCAGCAGCTGGGCCGGGACTAGCGGGGTTAGCACAGATACGCAGTATTTT. It encodes CASSWAGTSGVSTDTQYF.

This chain links TRBV7-9 with TRBJ1-4; D is uncertain. This CDR3 has 11 amino acids. Germline CDR1 reads SEHNR; CDR2 reads FQNEAQ (reference sequence). Trimming left V 5 bases short and J 4 bases short, with 2 bases between. The CDR3 sequence is CASSRNEKLFF. CDR3 nucleotide sequence: TGTGCCAGCAGCCGTAATGAAAAACTGTTTTTT.

This rearrangement joins TRBV5-4 to TRBJ1-2, with D unresolved. Trimming pared 1 base from V and 8 bases from J, leaving 15 bases between. The CDR3 sequence is 14 residues long. CDR1 is SGHNT, CDR2 YYREEE, per germline (reference sequence). CDR3 protein: CASSLSLWEVGYTF. CDR3 nucleotides: TGTGCCAGCAGCTTGTCACTTTGGGAGGTCGGCTACACCTTC.

Here the CDR3 DNA reads TGTGCCGGGACAGCGGGCGGGGAGCTGTTTTTT. Protein product: CAGTAGGELFF. The chain employs TRBV19 and TRBJ2-2; possibly TRBD1 for D (7 bases). The ends were cut back, 11 bases at V and 7 bases at J, with 11 bases in the middle. Germline CDR1 and CDR2: LNHDA and SQIVND (reference sequence). The CDR3 is made up of 11 amino acids.

The gene calls are TRBV27 and TRBJ1-1, with D hard to call. Germline V gene lookup returns CDR1 MNHEY and CDR2 SMNVEV (reference sequence). V lost 7 bases and J lost 1, with 16 bases in between. The CDR3 is made up of 15 amino acids. CDR3 in DNA: TGTGCCAGCACTCCCTCCCGGGGAAGGAACACTGAAGCTTTCTTT. Its protein is CASTPSRGRNTEAFF.

V gene TRBV4-3 combines with J gene TRBJ2-7; no reliable D call. V was cut by 0 bases and J by 0 bases, with 6 bases left in between. The CDR3 totals 14 residues. In germline, CDR1 is LGHNA, CDR2 YSLEER. CDR3 protein: CASSQDAGSYEQYF. Here the CDR3 DNA reads TGCGCCAGCAGCCAAGATGCAGGCTCCTACGAGCAGTACTTC.

The chain couples TRBV12-3 or TRBV12-4 to TRBJ2-2, with 7 bases that match TRBD1. The V segment lost 6 bases and the J segment 1 base; nucleotides outside the gene matches: 5. CDR3 length: 15 residues. The CDR3 nucleotides read TGTGCCAGCAGACCTCAGGGGGTGAACACCGGGGAGCTGTTTTTT. As protein: CASRPQGVNTGELFF.

The V call is TRBV20-1, the J call TRBJ1-5, with 7 bases matching TRBD1. The V segment lost 0 bases and the J segment 3 bases; nucleotides outside the gene matches: 5. There are 15 residues in the CDR3. Per germline, CDR1 DFQATT and CDR2 SNEGSKA (reference sequence). The CDR3 reads CSARDWDSNNQPQHF. CDR3 DNA: TGCAGTGCTAGAGATTGGGACAGCAACAATCAGCCCCAGCATTTT.

This rearrangement joins TRBV27 to TRBJ2-3; 8 nucleotides match TRBD1. CDR1 and CDR2 from the germline V gene are MNHEY and SMNVEV (reference sequence). Unmatched junction bases numbered 7, after V lost 6 bases and J lost 5 bases. This CDR3 is built from 14 residues. In DNA, the CDR3 is TGTGCCAGCAGGCCGACAGGGGTGAAAGATACGCAGTATTTT. Protein: CASRPTGVKDTQYF.